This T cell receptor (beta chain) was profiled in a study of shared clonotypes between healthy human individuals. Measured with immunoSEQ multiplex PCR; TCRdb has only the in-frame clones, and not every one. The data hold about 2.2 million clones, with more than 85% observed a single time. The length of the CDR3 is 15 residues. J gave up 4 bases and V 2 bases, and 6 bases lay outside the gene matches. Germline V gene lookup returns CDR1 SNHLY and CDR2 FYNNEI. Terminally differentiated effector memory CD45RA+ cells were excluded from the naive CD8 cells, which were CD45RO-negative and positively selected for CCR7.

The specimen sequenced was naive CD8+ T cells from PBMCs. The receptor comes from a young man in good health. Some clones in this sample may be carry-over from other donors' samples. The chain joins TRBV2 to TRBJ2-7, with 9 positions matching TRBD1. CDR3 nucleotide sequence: TGTGCCAGCAGTGAATGGGACAGGGCCTCGTACGAGCAGTACTTC. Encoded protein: CASSEWDRASYEQYF.